The rows below give T cell receptor beta chains drawn from one sample of a study of shared clonotypes between healthy human individuals. Sequencing was performed with immunoSEQ multiplex PCR; in TCRdb, only in-frame clones are kept and a portion is missing. Of 850,000 to 1,100,000 clones listed, 77% are singletons. Specimen: memory CD4+ T cells from PBMCs. The receptors stem from a man between 18 and 35 years old in good health. Some clones in this sample may be carry-over from other donors' samples. The CDR3 runs from the conserved cysteine through the conserved F or W. A D gene is named only where the DNA matches it firmly. A row's size may be missing; if present it is once, few, many or a size class.

cdr3_nt: TGTGCCAGCAGTCCCCCCGGGAGAGGGTACAATGAGCAGTTCTTC
cdr3_aa: CASSPPGRGYNEQFF
clone_size: few
v_call: TRBV28
j_call: TRBJ2-1
d_call: -

cdr3_nt: TGCGCCAGCAGTTTCTCTGGGACAACTAGCACAGATACGCAGTATTTT
cdr3_aa: CASSFSGTTSTDTQYF
clone_size: few
v_call: TRBV5-1
j_call: TRBJ2-3
d_call: -

cdr3_nt: TGTGCCAGCAGCCCAGGGGACCGGGAACAAGAGACCCAGTACTTC
cdr3_aa: CASSPGDREQETQYF
clone_size: once
v_call: TRBV11-2
j_call: TRBJ2-5
d_call: -

cdr3_nt: TGTGCCAGCAGCTTCGGGGGGGACAATCAGCCCCAGCATTTT
cdr3_aa: CASSFGGDNQPQHF
clone_size: once
v_call: TRBV7-2
j_call: TRBJ1-5
d_call: -

cdr3_nt: TGTGCCAGCAGCTTACATACTAGCGGTACAGATACGCAGTATTTT
cdr3_aa: CASSLHTSGTDTQYF
clone_size: -
v_call: TRBV7-3
j_call: TRBJ2-3
d_call: TRBD2

cdr3_nt: TGCGCCAGCAGCTTGGCCGGGACAGATACGCAGTATTTT
cdr3_aa: CASSLAGTDTQYF
clone_size: once
v_call: TRBV5-1
j_call: TRBJ2-3
d_call: -

cdr3_nt: TGTGCCAGCAGCCAAGATAGGACCGATAACTATGGCTACACCTTC
cdr3_aa: CASSQDRTDNYGYTF
clone_size: -
v_call: TRBV4-2
j_call: TRBJ1-2
d_call: -

cdr3_nt: TGTGCCAGTACGGACAGGAGCGATGAGCAGTTCTTC
cdr3_aa: CASTDRSDEQFF
clone_size: -
v_call: TRBV19
j_call: TRBJ2-1
d_call: TRBD1

cdr3_nt: TGTGCCAGCAGCCACGAGCCGGGACAGGGGGCGGGGGAGCAGTACTTC
cdr3_aa: CASSHEPGQGAGEQYF
clone_size: -
v_call: TRBV4-2
j_call: TRBJ2-7
d_call: TRBD1

cdr3_nt: TGTGCCAGCACCTCAGGACCGGTGATGACGCAGTATTTT
cdr3_aa: CASTSGPVMTQYF
clone_size: -
v_call: TRBV28
j_call: TRBJ2-3
d_call: -

cdr3_nt: TGTGCCAGCTCACAAGGACAGGGGATATCCTACGAGCAGTACTTC
cdr3_aa: CASSQGQGISYEQYF
clone_size: -
v_call: TRBV18
j_call: TRBJ2-7
d_call: TRBD1

cdr3_nt: TGTGCCAGCAGCTTAAGAGGGTTCGACGGCTACACCTTC
cdr3_aa: CASSLRGFDGYTF
clone_size: -
v_call: TRBV7-9
j_call: TRBJ1-2
d_call: -

cdr3_nt: TGTGCCAGCTCACCATTCCCGGGACAGGGTAGCTCTGGGGCCAACGTCCTGACTTTC
cdr3_aa: CASSPFPGQGSSGANVLTF
clone_size: -
v_call: TRBV18
j_call: TRBJ2-6
d_call: TRBD1

cdr3_nt: TGTGCCAGCGTTTTGGGGGCGGGCACCGGGGAGCTGTTTTTT
cdr3_aa: CASVLGAGTGELFF
clone_size: -
v_call: TRBV28
j_call: TRBJ2-2
d_call: -

cdr3_nt: TGTGCCATAGCCAGGGGCCCGATTAATAGCAATCAGCCCCAGCATTTT
cdr3_aa: CAIARGPINSNQPQHF
clone_size: -
v_call: TRBV10-3
j_call: TRBJ1-5
d_call: -

cdr3_nt: TGCGCCAGCAGCGACCCCGGGACAGTTCTCTACGAGCAGTACTTC
cdr3_aa: CASSDPGTVLYEQYF
clone_size: -
v_call: TRBV5-1
j_call: TRBJ2-7
d_call: TRBD1

cdr3_nt: TGCGCCAGCAGCTTGAGTGTTCTAAGCTCTGGGGCCAACGTCCTGACTTTC
cdr3_aa: CASSLSVLSSGANVLTF
clone_size: -
v_call: TRBV5-1
j_call: TRBJ2-6
d_call: -

cdr3_nt: TGTGCCAGCAGCTCGTGGGGGACCGAGACCTACGAGCAGTACTTC
cdr3_aa: CASSSWGTETYEQYF
clone_size: -
v_call: TRBV5-8
j_call: TRBJ2-7
d_call: -

cdr3_nt: TGTGCCAGCAGTTACGAGGGACAGGGTTGGTCCAATGAGCAGTTCTTC
cdr3_aa: CASSYEGQGWSNEQFF
clone_size: -
v_call: TRBV6-6
j_call: TRBJ2-1
d_call: TRBD1

cdr3_nt: TGTGCCAGCAGCCCTTTTAATGGGTACAATGAGCAGTTCTTC
cdr3_aa: CASSPFNGYNEQFF
clone_size: -
v_call: TRBV11-2
j_call: TRBJ2-1
d_call: -

cdr3_nt: TGTGCCAGCAGCCCGTCCGGGACACACAGGGGTAACACTGAAGCTTTCTTT
cdr3_aa: CASSPSGTHRGNTEAFF
clone_size: -
v_call: TRBV7-2
j_call: TRBJ1-1
d_call: TRBD1

cdr3_nt: TGTGCCAGCAGTTCCCCCGGGACGGGGCAGTTCTTC
cdr3_aa: CASSSPGTGQFF
clone_size: -
v_call: TRBV28
j_call: TRBJ2-1
d_call: -

cdr3_nt: TGCAGCGTTGCAGGACAGAGATCTTCGAACACCGGGGAGCTGTTTTTT
cdr3_aa: CSVAGQRSSNTGELFF
clone_size: -
v_call: TRBV29-1
j_call: TRBJ2-2
d_call: -

cdr3_nt: TGTGCCAGCAGCCAAGAGAGGGGAAACACCATATATTTT
cdr3_aa: CASSQERGNTIYF
clone_size: -
v_call: TRBV4-2
j_call: TRBJ1-3
d_call: -

cdr3_nt: TGCGCCAGCAGCCCCTCTAAGGGACTAGTAAACACCGGGGAGCTGTTTTTT
cdr3_aa: CASSPSKGLVNTGELFF
clone_size: -
v_call: TRBV5-1
j_call: TRBJ2-2
d_call: TRBD2

cdr3_nt: TGTGCCAGTAGTAGAACCGGGACTAGCGGGAGTAATGAGCAGTTCTTC
cdr3_aa: CASSRTGTSGSNEQFF
clone_size: -
v_call: TRBV19
j_call: TRBJ2-1
d_call: TRBD2

cdr3_nt: TGTGCCAGTAGATTGGTGACAGGGAATCGTCACGAGCAGTACTTC
cdr3_aa: CASRLVTGNRHEQYF
clone_size: -
v_call: TRBV19
j_call: TRBJ2-7
d_call: TRBD1

cdr3_nt: TGTGCCAGCAGCGTAGATTCAGGGGGACAGGGCGAGCAGTACTTC
cdr3_aa: CASSVDSGGQGEQYF
clone_size: -
v_call: TRBV9
j_call: TRBJ2-7
d_call: TRBD1

cdr3_nt: TGTGCCAGCAGTGCAGACAGGTTGGGCACCGGGGAGCTGTTTTTT
cdr3_aa: CASSADRLGTGELFF
clone_size: -
v_call: TRBV6-1
j_call: TRBJ2-2
d_call: -

cdr3_nt: TGTGCCAGCACCGAAAGAACGGGGGGAGAGACCCAGTACTTC
cdr3_aa: CASTERTGGETQYF
clone_size: -
v_call: TRBV6-5
j_call: TRBJ2-5
d_call: TRBD2

cdr3_nt: TGCGCCAGCAGCCTCGGACAGGGTGGAAACACCATATATTTT
cdr3_aa: CASSLGQGGNTIYF
clone_size: few
v_call: TRBV5-1
j_call: TRBJ1-3
d_call: TRBD1

cdr3_nt: TGCGCCAGCAGCTTAGGACAGGTGTCCTACGAGCAGTACTTC
cdr3_aa: CASSLGQVSYEQYF
clone_size: -
v_call: TRBV5-1
j_call: TRBJ2-7
d_call: TRBD1

cdr3_nt: TGTGCCAGCAGCTTAGGGACAGGGCAGAACACTGAAGCTTTCTTT
cdr3_aa: CASSLGTGQNTEAFF
clone_size: -
v_call: TRBV7-2
j_call: TRBJ1-1
d_call: TRBD1

cdr3_nt: TGTGCCAGCAGCTTTATCGGAGATAGCACTGAAGCTTTCTTT
cdr3_aa: CASSFIGDSTEAFF
clone_size: -
v_call: TRBV11-2
j_call: TRBJ1-1
d_call: -

cdr3_nt: TGTGCCAGCAGTTGGCAGGGGCGACCCGGTGAGCCCCAGCATTTT
cdr3_aa: CASSWQGRPGEPQHF
clone_size: -
v_call: TRBV27
j_call: TRBJ1-5
d_call: -

cdr3_nt: TGTGCCAGCAGCCCGAGGTGGGGACGAGAGACCCAGTACTTC
cdr3_aa: CASSPRWGRETQYF
clone_size: -
v_call: TRBV7-8
j_call: TRBJ2-5
d_call: -

cdr3_nt: TGTGCCTCCTGGGTGGGGGCGAACACTGAAGCTTTCTTT
cdr3_aa: CASWVGANTEAFF
clone_size: few
v_call: TRBV30
j_call: TRBJ1-1
d_call: -

cdr3_nt: TGCAGCGTTGCAGGACTAGCGGGTCAAGAGACCCAGTACTTC
cdr3_aa: CSVAGLAGQETQYF
clone_size: -
v_call: TRBV29-1
j_call: TRBJ2-5
d_call: TRBD2

cdr3_nt: TGTGCCAGCAGCAGTGGAGCGGGTGAGCAGTACTTC
cdr3_aa: CASSSGAGEQYF
clone_size: -
v_call: TRBV7-3
j_call: TRBJ2-7
d_call: -

cdr3_nt: TGTGCCAGCAGTTTAAGGACACAGGGCTACACCTTC
cdr3_aa: CASSLRTQGYTF
clone_size: -
v_call: TRBV28
j_call: TRBJ1-2
d_call: -

cdr3_nt: TGTGCCAGCAGTTTACAGGCCGCCGGGGAGCTGTTTTTT
cdr3_aa: CASSLQAAGELFF
clone_size: -
v_call: TRBV27
j_call: TRBJ2-2
d_call: -

cdr3_nt: TGTGCCAGCAGCCCTAGTGTAACAGGGAAAGGCTACACCTTC
cdr3_aa: CASSPSVTGKGYTF
clone_size: -
v_call: TRBV7-2
j_call: TRBJ1-2
d_call: -

cdr3_nt: TGCGCCAGCAGCCTACCAGGGGGAGTGAACACCGGGGAGCTGTTTTTT
cdr3_aa: CASSLPGGVNTGELFF
clone_size: -
v_call: TRBV5-1
j_call: TRBJ2-2
d_call: TRBD1

cdr3_nt: TGTGCCAGCAGGGTGGAGGGACGGCTGAACACTGAAGCTTTCTTT
cdr3_aa: CASRVEGRLNTEAFF
clone_size: few
v_call: TRBV27
j_call: TRBJ1-1
d_call: -

cdr3_nt: TGCGCCAGCAGTGAGTCGAGGGAACAAGGCTACACCTTC
cdr3_aa: CASSESREQGYTF
clone_size: -
v_call: TRBV10-1
j_call: TRBJ1-2
d_call: -

cdr3_nt: TGTGCCGTTATAACCGGGGAGCTGTTTTTT
cdr3_aa: CAVITGELFF
clone_size: -
v_call: TRBV28
j_call: TRBJ2-2
d_call: -